The T cell receptor beta chain under discussion was sequenced for a study of T cell clonotyping in hematopoietic cell transplantation. Study summary: Recipients' pretransplant samples followed cytoreduction.

Sequencing was performed with immunoSEQ multiplex PCR; in TCRdb, only in-frame clones are kept and a portion is missing. The sample lists roughly 13,000 clones; roughly 83% were seen once. Regarding time point: recipient sample about 28 days before transplant, after cytoreduction. Recipients were bled about 28 days pretransplant and at posttransplant days 30, 100, 180. This CDR3 spans 14 amino acids. Germline CDR1 and CDR2: SGHTS and YDEGEE. V lost 4 bases and J 3 bases, leaving 14 bases between the germline ends. Findings of the study overall: Few recipient clonotypes overlapped donors; over 97% were de novo at given depth.

Regarding this clone: Its matching antigen is unknown.

The clonotype was recovered from a man aged 55 to 69 with acute myeloid leukemia. Some clones in this sample may be carry-over from other donors' samples. The V call is TRBV5-8, the J call TRBJ2-7, with TRBD1 as a possible D gene (6 bases). Material: peripheral blood mononuclear cells, obtained before stem cell transplant. DNA for the CDR3: TGTGCCAGCAGCATTAGGGGACACCTCTACGAGCAGTACTTC. Translation: CASSIRGHLYEQYF.